This T cell receptor beta chain emerged from a study of T cell changes during pregnancy in multiple sclerosis. Using immunoSEQ multiplex PCR, the repertoire was profiled, and TCRdb retains in-frame clones only, with some absent. Counted here are some 40,000 clones, around 93% occurring once; the ten biggest clones make up 0.3% to 0.4%. Germline values: CDR1 SEHNR, CDR2 FQNEAQ (reference sequence). The CDR3 runs 15 residues. Trimming took 4 bases from V and 5 from J; bases not matched to a gene: 9. The rearrangement joins TRBV7-9 to TRBJ1-2; 8 bases are a match to TRBD1. This receptor was obtained from a female donor with multiple sclerosis, enrolled in a pregnancy study. Here the sequenced sample was CD4+ T cells from peripheral blood mononuclear cells, taken after pregnancy. The CDR3 nucleotides are TGTGCCAGCAGCTCCGACCGGACAGGGAGATATGGCTACACCTTC. As protein: CASSSDRTGRYGYTF.